One TCR beta chain is described in this entry. Its antigen target is currently unknown. This could be a read error, since a much larger clone is one nucleotide away. Moderately to severely active disease, a Clinical Activity Score of at least 3, a NOSPECS grade of at least 4, and a duration under 3 months were present in ophthalmopathy patients. Patients with uncontrolled infections, other autoimmune diseases, pregnancy or lactation were excluded. Diagnoses were based on clinical symptoms, serum thyroxine and TRAb, thyroid ultrasound and orbital computed tomography. PBMCs were isolated from 7.5 to 10 ml of fresh peripheral blood by Ficoll-Paque density gradient centrifugation. Total RNA was extracted using Trizol reagent, and RNA quality was assessed on an Agilent 2100 Bioanalyzer. TCR beta CDR3 regions were amplified from RNA transcripts. A first-round RT-PCR of the TCR CDR3 used the HTBI primer set with the Qiagen OneStep RT-PCR kit. A second multiplex PCR round built the libraries, followed by size selection and purification. Paired-end sequencing of the libraries was performed with 100 bp reads on an Illumina HiSeq2000. Per the authors' processing: SOAPnuke was used to process the raw data, with reads discarded if the reads contained adapters or uncalled bases, had a mean Phred below 15, or lacked an exact constant-primer or identifier match. COPE v1.2.5 was used to merge the high-quality paired reads, and each unique nucleotide sequence was defined as a clonotype. MiTCR v1.1 was used to align the clonotypes against IMGT TRBV, TRBD and TRBJ reference segments. The analysis was restricted to V-J combinations with a frequency above 0.0001, which together covered 99.2% of the repertoires. A TCS score was defined as the ratio between F50 (clonal expansion) and ExV (chaos), using BLOSUM62-based TCRdist between CDR3 peptides within each V-J. Welch's t-statistics and random forest reduced some 510 V-J features to 13, which were used in a naive Bayes classifier (R e1071). TCRdb's own reprocessing of the public reads used fastp at Q25 and MiXCR and kept productive beta chains. Rows matching on CDR3 protein sequence are summarized as one entry with the most common DNA and genes. TCRdb, not the authors, supplied the V and J calls. In this sample the table shows hundreds of thousands of distinct CDR3 sequences, around a quarter of which occur a single time. The leading ten clones occupy over 9% of the sample.

These data come from a study of T cells in Graves' hyperthyroidism and ophthalmopathy (dated by TCRdb to about 2019). About the full investigation: Peripheral blood was collected at initial diagnosis, before any treatment. To identify distinguishing TCR V-J signatures, a discovery cohort of about 95 patients was used, comprising 43 with Graves' ophthalmopathy and around 57 with stable Graves' hyperthyroidism. Prospective prediction of ophthalmopathy was tested in an independent validation cohort consisting of 18 to 20 hyperthyroidism patients and some 16 patients who later progressed to ophthalmopathy. The roughly 90 discovery patients were divided at random into training and test sets in a 7:3 ratio. In several Graves' hyperthyroidism patients, the study also compared T-cell repertoires from thyroid tissue with T-cell repertoires from blood. Following sampling, methimazole starting at 30 mg daily was given to hyperthyroidism patients, and high-dose intravenous methylprednisolone was given to ophthalmopathy patients. TCR Vbeta CDR3 sequencing of roughly 140 peripheral blood samples (43 ophthalmopathy, approximately 80 hyperthyroidism and approximately 17 progressor patients) is reported in the paper. The research as a whole found: Sample size was not statistically predetermined, and blinding of investigators to group allocation was not performed. Most expanded thyroid clonotypes (frequency above 0.001) were also detected in blood, a finding suggesting that blood repertoires may reflect thyroid immune responses. In cross-validation, a model built on a 13 V-J signature told ophthalmopathy apart from stable hyperthyroidism with 87.88% sensitivity and roughly 81% specificity, and in testing the same model reached 80%/75%. In validation, progression to ophthalmopathy was predicted by the model with 70% to 71% sensitivity and under 85% specificity, a median of around 5.9 months before onset.

Counted from cysteine to phenylalanine, this CDR3 has 19 amino acids. The DNA shown is the 57-base CDR3, in frame from base 1. Ends trimmed: V by 0 bases, J by 3 bases; bases unmatched to a gene: 15. CDR1 MGHRA and CDR2 YSYEKL are derived from the germline V gene. This receptor was taken from a woman younger than 45 with Graves' ophthalmopathy. Recombination connected TRBV4-1 to TRBJ2-5; 8 junctional bases match TRBD2. The specimen sequenced was blood. In nucleotides, the sequence is TGCGCCAGCAGCCAAGAACCCGGTCATAGCGGGGTGGACGAAGAGACCCAGTACTTC. This sequence encodes CASSQEPGHSGVDEETQYF.